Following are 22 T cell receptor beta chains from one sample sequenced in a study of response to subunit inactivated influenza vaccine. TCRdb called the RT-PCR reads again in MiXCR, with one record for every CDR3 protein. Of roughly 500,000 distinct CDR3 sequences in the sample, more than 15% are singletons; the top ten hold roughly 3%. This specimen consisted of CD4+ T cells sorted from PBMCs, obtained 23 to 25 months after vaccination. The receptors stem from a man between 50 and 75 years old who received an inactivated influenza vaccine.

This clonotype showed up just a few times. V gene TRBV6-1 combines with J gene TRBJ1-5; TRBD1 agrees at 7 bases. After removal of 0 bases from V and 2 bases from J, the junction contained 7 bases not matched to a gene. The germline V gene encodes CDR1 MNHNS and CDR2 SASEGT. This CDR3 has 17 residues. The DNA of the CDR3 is TGTGCCAGCAGTGAAGCGGCTACAGGGGTGGGCAATCAGCCCCAGCATTTT. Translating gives CASSEAATGVGNQPQHF.

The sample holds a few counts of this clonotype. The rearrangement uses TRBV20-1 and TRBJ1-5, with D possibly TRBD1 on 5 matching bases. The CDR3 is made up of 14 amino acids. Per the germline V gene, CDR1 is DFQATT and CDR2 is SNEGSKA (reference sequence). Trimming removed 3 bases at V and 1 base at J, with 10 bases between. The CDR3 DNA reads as TGCAGTGCTAGTAACGGGGGGAGCAATCAGCCCCAGCATTTT. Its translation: CSASNGGSNQPQHF.

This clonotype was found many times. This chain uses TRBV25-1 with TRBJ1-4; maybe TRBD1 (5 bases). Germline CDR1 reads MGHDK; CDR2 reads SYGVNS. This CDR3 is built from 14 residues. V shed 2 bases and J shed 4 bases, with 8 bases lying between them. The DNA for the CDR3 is TGTGCCAGCAGTGAACGGGGGGTTAATGAAAAACTGTTTTTT. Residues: CASSERGVNEKLFF. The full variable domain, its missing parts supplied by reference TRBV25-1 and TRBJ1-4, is EADIYQTPRYLVIGTGKKITLECSQTMGHDKMYWYQQDPGMELHLIHYSYGVNSTEKGDLSSESTVSRIRTEHFPLTLESARPSHTSQYLCASSERGVNEKLFFGSGTQLSVL.

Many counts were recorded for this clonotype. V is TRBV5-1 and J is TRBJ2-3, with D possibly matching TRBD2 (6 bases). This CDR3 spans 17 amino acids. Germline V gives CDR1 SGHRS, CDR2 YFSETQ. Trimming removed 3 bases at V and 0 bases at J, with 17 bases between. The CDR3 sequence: CASSSGAGTPSTDTQYF. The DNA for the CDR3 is TGCGCCAGCAGCTCGGGAGCCGGGACGCCTAGCACAGATACGCAGTATTTT.

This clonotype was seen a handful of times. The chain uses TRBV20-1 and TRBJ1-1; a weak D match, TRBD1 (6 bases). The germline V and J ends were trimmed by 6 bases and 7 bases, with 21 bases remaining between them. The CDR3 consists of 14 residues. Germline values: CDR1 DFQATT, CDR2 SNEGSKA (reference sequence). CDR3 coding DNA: TGCAGTGCGAACAGGGTGGCGTCTGGACGTGAAGCTTTCTTT. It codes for CSANRVASGREAFF.

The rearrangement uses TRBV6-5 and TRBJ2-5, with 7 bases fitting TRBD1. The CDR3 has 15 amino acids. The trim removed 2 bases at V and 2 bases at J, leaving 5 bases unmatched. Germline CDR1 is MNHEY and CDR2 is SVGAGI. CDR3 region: CASSYRQGWQETQYF. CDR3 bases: TGTGCCAGCAGTTACCGACAGGGTTGGCAAGAGACCCAGTACTTC.

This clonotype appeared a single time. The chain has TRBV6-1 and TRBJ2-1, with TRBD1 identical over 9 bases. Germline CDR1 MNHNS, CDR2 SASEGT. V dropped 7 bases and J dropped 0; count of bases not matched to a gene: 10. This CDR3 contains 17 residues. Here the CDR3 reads CASTQGQGVSSYNEQFF. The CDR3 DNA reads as TGTGCCAGCACCCAGGGACAGGGCGTAAGCTCCTACAATGAGCAGTTCTTC.

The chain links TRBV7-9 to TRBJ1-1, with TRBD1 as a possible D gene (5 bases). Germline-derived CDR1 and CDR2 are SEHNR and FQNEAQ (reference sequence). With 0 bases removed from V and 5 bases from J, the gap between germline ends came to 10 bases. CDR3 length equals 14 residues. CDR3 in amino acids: CASSLARDSTEAFF. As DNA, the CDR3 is TGTGCCAGCAGCTTAGCCAGAGACAGTACTGAAGCTTTCTTT.

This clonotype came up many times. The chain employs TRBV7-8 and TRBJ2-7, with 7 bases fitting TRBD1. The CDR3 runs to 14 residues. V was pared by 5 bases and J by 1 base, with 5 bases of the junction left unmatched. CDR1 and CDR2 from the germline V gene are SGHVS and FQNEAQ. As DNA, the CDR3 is TGTGCCAGCAGCCCGACAGGGAGTTCCTACGAGCAGTACTTC. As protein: CASSPTGSSYEQYF.

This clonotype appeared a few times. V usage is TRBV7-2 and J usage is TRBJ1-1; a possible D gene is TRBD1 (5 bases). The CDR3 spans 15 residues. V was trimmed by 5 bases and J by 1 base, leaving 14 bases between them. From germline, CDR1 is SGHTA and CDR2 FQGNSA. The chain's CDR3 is CASSPQGRANTEAFF. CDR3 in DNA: TGTGCCAGCAGCCCCCAGGGCCGTGCGAACACTGAAGCTTTCTTT.

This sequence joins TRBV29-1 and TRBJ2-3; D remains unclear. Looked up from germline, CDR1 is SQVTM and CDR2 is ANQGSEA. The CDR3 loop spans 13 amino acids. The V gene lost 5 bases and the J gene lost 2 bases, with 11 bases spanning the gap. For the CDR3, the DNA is TGCAGCGTTTGGGCGGACCCCACAGATACGCAGTATTTT. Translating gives CSVWADPTDTQYF.

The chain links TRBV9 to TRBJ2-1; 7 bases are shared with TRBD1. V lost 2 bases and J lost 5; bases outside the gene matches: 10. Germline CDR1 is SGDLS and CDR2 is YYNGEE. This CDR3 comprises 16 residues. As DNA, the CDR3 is TGTGCCAGCAGCGTTAGGACAGGCGCCTCTAACAATGAGCAGTTCTTC. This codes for CASSVRTGASNNEQFF.

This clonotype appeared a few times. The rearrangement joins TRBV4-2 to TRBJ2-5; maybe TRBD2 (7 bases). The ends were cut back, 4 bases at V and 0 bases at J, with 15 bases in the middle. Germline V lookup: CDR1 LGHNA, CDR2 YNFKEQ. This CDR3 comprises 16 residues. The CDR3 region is CASSRGLADNQETQYF. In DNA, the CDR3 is TGTGCCAGCAGCCGGGGGCTAGCGGATAACCAAGAGACCCAGTACTTC.

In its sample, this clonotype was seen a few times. CDR3 sequence reads: CATSDLTQAGDTQYF. The CDR3 region has the DNA TGTGCCACCAGTGATTTAACACAGGCGGGGGATACGCAGTATTTT. The chain couples TRBV24-1 to TRBJ2-3; D perhaps matches TRBD2 (6 bases). V was pared by 1 base and J by 6 bases, with 13 bases between. The CDR3 contains 15 residues. CDR1 is KGHDR and CDR2 is SFDVKD in the germline V gene.

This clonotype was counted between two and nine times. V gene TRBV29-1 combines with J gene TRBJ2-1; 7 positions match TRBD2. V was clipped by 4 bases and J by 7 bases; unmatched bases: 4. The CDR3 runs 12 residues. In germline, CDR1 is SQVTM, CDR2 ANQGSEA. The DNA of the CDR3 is TGCAGCGTTGGAGGGAGGGAAAATGAGCAGTTCTTC. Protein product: CSVGGRENEQFF.

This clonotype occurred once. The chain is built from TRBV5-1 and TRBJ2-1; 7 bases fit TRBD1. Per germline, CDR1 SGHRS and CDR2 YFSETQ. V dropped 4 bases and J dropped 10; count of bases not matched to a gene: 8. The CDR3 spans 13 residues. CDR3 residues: CASSVGQRPEQFF. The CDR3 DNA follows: TGCGCCAGCAGCGTGGGACAGCGTCCCGAGCAGTTCTTC.

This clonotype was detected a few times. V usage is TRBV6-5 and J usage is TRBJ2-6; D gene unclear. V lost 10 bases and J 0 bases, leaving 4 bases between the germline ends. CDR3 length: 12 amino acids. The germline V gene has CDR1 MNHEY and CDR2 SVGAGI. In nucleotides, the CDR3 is TGTGCCATCGGCTCTGGGGCCAACGTCCTGACTTTC. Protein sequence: CAIGSGANVLTF.

CDR3: CASSLRIGAAVKLTF. The CDR3 DNA is TGTGCCAGCAGTTTAAGAATCGGGGCAGCTGTAAAGTTGACCTTC. J is TRBJ1-2 and V is TRBV12-3 or TRBV12-4; D possibly corresponds to TRBD1 (5 bases). V lost 2 bases, J lost 14 bases, and 24 bases lay in between. The CDR3 is 15 residues long.

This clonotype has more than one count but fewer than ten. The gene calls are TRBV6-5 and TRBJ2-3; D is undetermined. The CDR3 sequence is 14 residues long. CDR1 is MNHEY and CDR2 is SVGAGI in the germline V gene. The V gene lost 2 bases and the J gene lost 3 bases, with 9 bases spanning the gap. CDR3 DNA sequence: TGTGCCAGCAGTTACCGAAGGAAGACAGATACGCAGTATTTT. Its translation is CASSYRRKTDTQYF.

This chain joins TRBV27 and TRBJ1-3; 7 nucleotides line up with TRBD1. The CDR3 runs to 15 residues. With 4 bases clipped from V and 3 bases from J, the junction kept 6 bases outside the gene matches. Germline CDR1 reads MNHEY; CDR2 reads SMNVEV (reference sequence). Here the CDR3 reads CASSSDGQVGNTIYF. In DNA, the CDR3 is TGTGCCAGCAGTTCCGATGGACAGGTTGGAAACACCATATATTTT.

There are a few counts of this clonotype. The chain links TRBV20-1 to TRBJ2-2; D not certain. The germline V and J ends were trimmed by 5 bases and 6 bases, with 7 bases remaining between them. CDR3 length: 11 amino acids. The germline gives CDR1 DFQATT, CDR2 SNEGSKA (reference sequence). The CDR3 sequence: CSAPEAGELFF. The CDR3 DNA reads TGCAGTGCTCCTGAGGCCGGGGAGCTGTTTTTT.

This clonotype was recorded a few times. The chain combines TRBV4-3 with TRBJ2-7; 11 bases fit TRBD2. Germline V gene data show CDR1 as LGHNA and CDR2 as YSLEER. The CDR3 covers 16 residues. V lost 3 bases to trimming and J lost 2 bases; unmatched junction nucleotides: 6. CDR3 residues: CASSQLLAGAPYEQYF. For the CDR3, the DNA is TGCGCCAGCAGCCAGCTACTAGCGGGAGCACCCTACGAGCAGTACTTC.